The clone carrying this T cell receptor (beta chain) has a count of ten or more. The antigen remains undetermined. This CDR3 has 14 residues. The germline gives CDR1 SGHRS, CDR2 YFSETQ. The V gene end was trimmed by 3 bases and the J gene end by 6 bases; junction bases not matched to a gene: 5. Synthesis of cDNA was accomplished via 5'RACE employing 10-nucleotide random UMIs. TCRdb called the 5' RACE reads again in MiXCR, with one record for every CDR3 protein. Of about 120,000 distinct CDR3 sequences in the sample, 3% to 3.5% were seen once. The sample originates from a study of neurological immune-mediated disorders. Findings of the study overall: None of the features examined (clinical or MRI) was associated with the multiple sclerosis repertoire cluster. Across subjects, no CDR3 amino acid sequence appeared in expanded clones of more than one subject, a finding that suggested private repertoires in all groups.

Material for sequencing was PBMCs. The chain is built from TRBV5-1 and TRBJ1-5; 8 bases match TRBD1. The TCR sequence derives from a woman between 25 and 40 years old with multiple sclerosis. The CDR3: CASSWTGPGQPQHF. Here the CDR3 DNA reads TGCGCCAGCAGCTGGACAGGGCCGGGTCAGCCCCAGCATTTT.